This TCR beta chain derives from a study of blood T cell repertoires in COVID-19. Some clones are missing from TCRdb's copy, which holds only in-frame ones; the method was immunoSEQ multiplex PCR. The table shows 150,000 to 200,000 clones, with approximately 80% occurring only once. This CDR3 is built from 14 residues. V gave up 4 bases and J gave up 0 bases, with 7 bases separating them. Per germline, CDR1 MNHEY and CDR2 SVGAGI. This clone has just one count. V gene TRBV6-5 combines with J gene TRBJ1-3; no clear D gene. The sequence was obtained from a human donor in a cohort sampled during active COVID-19. What was sequenced was peripheral blood. CDR3 sequence (DNA): TGTGCCAGCAGTTTGACTGACTCTGGAAACACCATATATTTT. Translation gives CASSLTDSGNTIYF.